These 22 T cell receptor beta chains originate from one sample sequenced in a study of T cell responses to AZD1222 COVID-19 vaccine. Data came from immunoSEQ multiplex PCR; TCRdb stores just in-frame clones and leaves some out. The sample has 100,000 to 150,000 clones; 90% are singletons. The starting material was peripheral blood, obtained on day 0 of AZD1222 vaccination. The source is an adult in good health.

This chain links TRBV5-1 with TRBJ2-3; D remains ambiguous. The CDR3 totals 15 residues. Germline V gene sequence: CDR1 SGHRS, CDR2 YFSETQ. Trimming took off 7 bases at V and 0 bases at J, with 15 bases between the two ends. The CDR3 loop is CASLPGITSTDTQYF. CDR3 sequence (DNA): TGCGCCAGCTTACCAGGTATTACTAGCACAGATACGCAGTATTTT.

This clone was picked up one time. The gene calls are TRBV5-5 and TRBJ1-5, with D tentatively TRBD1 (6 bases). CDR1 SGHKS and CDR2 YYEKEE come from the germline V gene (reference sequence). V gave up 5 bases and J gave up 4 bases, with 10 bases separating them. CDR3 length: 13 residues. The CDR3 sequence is CASSFQGNQPQHF. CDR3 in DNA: TGTGCCAGCAGTTTTCAGGGGAATCAGCCCCAGCATTTT.

The CDR3 region is CATSDPGFSTEAFF. DNA of the CDR3: TGTGCCACCAGTGACCCCGGCTTTTCCACTGAAGCTTTCTTT. The chain combines TRBV24-1 with TRBJ1-1; D gene ambiguous. The CDR3 is made up of 14 amino acids. Germline-derived CDR1 and CDR2 are KGHDR and SFDVKD. V lost 4 bases, J lost 4 bases, and 12 bases lay in between.

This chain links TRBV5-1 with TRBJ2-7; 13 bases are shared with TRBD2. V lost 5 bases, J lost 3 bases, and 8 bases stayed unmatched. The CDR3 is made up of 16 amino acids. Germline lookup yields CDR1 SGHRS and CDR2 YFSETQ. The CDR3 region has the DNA TGCGCCAGCAGAGATGGGACTAGCGGGATTCTCTACGAGCAGTACTTC. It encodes CASRDGTSGILYEQYF. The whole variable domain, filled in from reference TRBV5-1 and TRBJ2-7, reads KAGVTQTPRYLIKTRGQQVTLSCSPISGHRSVSWYQQTPGQGLQFLFEYFSETQRNKGNFPGRFSGRQFSNSRSEMNVSTLELGDSALYLCASRDGTSGILYEQYFGPGTRLTVT.

The DNA for the CDR3 is TGTGCCAGCAGTTCCGGGACTAGCAAGTTCTTC. Residues: CASSSGTSKFF. The chain has TRBV9 and TRBJ2-1; 9 bases map to TRBD2. V lost 5 bases, J lost 14 bases, and 5 bases stayed unmatched. In germline, CDR1 is SGDLS, CDR2 YYNGEE. The CDR3 has 11 residues. Full variable domain (missing parts from reference TRBV9 and TRBJ2-1): DSGVTQTPKHLITATGQRVTLRCSPRSGDLSVYWYQQSLDQGLQFLIQYYNGEERAKGNILERFSAQQFPDLHSELNLSSLELGDSALYFCASSSGTSKFFGPGTRLTVL.

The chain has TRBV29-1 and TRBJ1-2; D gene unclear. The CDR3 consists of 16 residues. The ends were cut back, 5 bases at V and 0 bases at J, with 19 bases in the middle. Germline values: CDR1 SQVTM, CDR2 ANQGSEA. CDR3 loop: CSVPKEPTSPNYGYTF. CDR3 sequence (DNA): TGCAGCGTTCCTAAGGAGCCTACATCTCCTAACTATGGCTACACCTTC.

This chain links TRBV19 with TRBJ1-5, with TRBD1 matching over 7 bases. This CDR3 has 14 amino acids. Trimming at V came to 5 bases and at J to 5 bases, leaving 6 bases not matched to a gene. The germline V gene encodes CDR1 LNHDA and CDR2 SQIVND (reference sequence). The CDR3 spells CASSPRGTDQPQHF. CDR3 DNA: TGTGCCAGTAGTCCCCGGGGGACAGATCAGCCCCAGCATTTT.

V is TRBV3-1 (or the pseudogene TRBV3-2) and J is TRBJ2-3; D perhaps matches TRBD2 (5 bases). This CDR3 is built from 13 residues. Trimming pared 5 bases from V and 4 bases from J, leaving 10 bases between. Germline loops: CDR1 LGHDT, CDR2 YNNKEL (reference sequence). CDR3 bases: TGTGCCAGCAGCGCCCGACTACCAGATACGCAGTATTTT. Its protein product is CASSARLPDTQYF.

The CDR3 region has the DNA TGTGCCAGCACTCCCCCCGGGACAGCCACAGATACGCAGTATTTT. Its translation: CASTPPGTATDTQYF. The genes are TRBV6-5 and TRBJ2-3, with TRBD1 matching over 7 bases. The CDR3 is made up of 15 amino acids. V lost 7 bases to trimming and J lost 2 bases; unmatched junction nucleotides: 9. Per germline, CDR1 MNHEY and CDR2 SVGAGI.

The CDR3 protein is CASSPGSSYEQYF. CDR3 DNA: TGTGCCAGTAGTCCCGGGAGCTCCTACGAGCAGTACTTC. The V gene is TRBV19, the J gene TRBJ2-7; tentative D call: TRBD2 (6 bases). Germline CDR1 reads LNHDA; CDR2 reads SQIVND (reference sequence). The V end was cut by 5 bases, the J end by 0 bases, with 8 bases between. CDR3 length equals 13 residues.

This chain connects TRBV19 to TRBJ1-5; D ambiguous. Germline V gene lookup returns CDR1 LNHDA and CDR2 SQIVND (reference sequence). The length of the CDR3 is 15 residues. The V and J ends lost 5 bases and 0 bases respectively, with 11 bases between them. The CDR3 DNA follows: TGTGCCAGTAGTCCCGGACTGATTAGCAATCAGCCCCAGCATTTT. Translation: CASSPGLISNQPQHF.

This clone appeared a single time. The CDR3 region has the DNA TGTGCCAGCAGAACCGGGACCCGATGGGAAAAACTGTTTTTT. This gives the protein CASRTGTRWEKLFF. This chain uses TRBV6-5 with TRBJ1-4; D possibly corresponds to TRBD1 (5 bases). Trimming removed 6 bases from V and 8 bases from J, with 16 bases in between. This CDR3 has 14 amino acids. The germline CDR1 and CDR2 sequences are MNHEY and SVGAGI.

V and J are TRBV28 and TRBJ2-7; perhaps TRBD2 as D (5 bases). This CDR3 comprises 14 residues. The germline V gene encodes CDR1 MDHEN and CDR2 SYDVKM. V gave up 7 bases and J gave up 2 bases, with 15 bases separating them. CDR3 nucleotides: TGTGCCAGCACCCGGCCGCCGGGAACCTACGAGCAGTACTTC. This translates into CASTRPPGTYEQYF.

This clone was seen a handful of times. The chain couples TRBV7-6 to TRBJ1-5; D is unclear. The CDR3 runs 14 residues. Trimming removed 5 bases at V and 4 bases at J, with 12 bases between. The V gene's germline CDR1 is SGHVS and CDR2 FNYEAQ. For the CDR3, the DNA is TGTGCCAGCAGCCTCGGACGGTGGAATCAGCCCCAGCATTTT. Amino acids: CASSLGRWNQPQHF.

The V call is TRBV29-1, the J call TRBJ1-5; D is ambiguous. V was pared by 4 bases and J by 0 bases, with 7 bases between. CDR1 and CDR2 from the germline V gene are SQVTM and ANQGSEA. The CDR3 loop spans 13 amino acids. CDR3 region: CSVAEDSNQPQHF. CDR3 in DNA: TGCAGCGTTGCAGAAGATAGCAATCAGCCCCAGCATTTT. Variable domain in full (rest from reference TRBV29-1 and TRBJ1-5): SAVISQKPSRDICQRGTSLTIQCQVDSQVTMMFWYRQQPGQSLTLIATANQGSEATYESGFVIDKFPISRPNLTFSTLTVSNMSPEDSSIYLCSVAEDSNQPQHFGDGTRLSIL.

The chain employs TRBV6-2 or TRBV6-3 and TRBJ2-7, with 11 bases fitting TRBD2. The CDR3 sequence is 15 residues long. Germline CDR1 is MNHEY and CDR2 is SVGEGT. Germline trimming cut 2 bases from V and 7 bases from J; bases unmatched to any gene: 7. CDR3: CASSYKLAGVGEQYF. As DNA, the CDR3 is TGTGCCAGCAGTTACAAACTAGCGGGAGTAGGAGAGCAGTACTTC.

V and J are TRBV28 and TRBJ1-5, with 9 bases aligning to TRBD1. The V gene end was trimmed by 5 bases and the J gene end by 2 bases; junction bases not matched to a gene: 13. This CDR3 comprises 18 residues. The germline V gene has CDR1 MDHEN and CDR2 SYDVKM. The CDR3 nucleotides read TGTGCCAGCAGTCCGGGACAGGGTCGGAATAGTGGCAATCAGCCCCAGCATTTT. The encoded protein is CASSPGQGRNSGNQPQHF.

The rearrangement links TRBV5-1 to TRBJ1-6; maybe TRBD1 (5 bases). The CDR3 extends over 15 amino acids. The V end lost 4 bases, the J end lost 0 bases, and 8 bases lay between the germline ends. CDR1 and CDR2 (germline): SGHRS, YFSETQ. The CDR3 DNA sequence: TGCGCCAGCAGCCGAGACAGCTCCTATAATTCACCCCTCCACTTT. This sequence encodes CASSRDSSYNSPLHF.

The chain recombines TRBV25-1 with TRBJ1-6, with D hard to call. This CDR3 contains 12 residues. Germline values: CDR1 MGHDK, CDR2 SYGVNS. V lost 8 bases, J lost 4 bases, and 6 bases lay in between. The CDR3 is CASAAYNSPLHF. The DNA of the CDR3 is TGTGCCAGCGCGGCGTATAATTCACCCCTCCACTTT. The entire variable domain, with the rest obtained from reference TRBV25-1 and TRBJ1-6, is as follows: EADIYQTPRYLVIGTGKKITLECSQTMGHDKMYWYQQDPGMELHLIHYSYGVNSTEKGDLSSESTVSRIRTEHFPLTLESARPSHTSQYLCASAAYNSPLHFGNGTRLTVT.

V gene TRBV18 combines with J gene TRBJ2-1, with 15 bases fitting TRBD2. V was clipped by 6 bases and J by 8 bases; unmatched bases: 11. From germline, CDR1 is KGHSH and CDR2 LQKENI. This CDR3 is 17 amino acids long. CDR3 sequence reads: CASSLRTSGREVDEQFF. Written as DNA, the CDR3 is TGTGCCAGCTCGCTTCGGACTAGCGGGAGGGAGGTGGATGAGCAGTTCTTC. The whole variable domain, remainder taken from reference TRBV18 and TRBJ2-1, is NAGVMQNPRHLVRRRGQEARLRCSPMKGHSHVYWYRQLPEEGLKFMVYLQKENIIDESGMPKERFSAEFPKEGPSILRIQQVVRGDSAAYFCASSLRTSGREVDEQFFGPGTRLTVL.

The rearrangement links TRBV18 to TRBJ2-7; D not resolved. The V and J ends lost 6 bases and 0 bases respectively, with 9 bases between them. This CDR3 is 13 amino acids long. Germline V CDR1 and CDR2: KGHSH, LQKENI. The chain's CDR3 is CASSRENSYEQYF. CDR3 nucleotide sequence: TGTGCCAGCTCCCGCGAGAACTCCTACGAGCAGTACTTC.

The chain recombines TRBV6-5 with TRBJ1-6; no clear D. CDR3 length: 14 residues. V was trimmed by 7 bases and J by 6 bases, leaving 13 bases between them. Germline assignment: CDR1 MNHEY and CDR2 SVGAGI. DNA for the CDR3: TGTGCCAGCACCGCCGGGAGAAGTAATTCACCCCTCCACTTT. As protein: CASTAGRSNSPLHF.